Below, 9 T cell receptor beta chains from the same sample are listed, as sequenced in a study of T cells in Graves' hyperthyroidism and ophthalmopathy. Amplification of TCR beta CDR3 regions was performed using RNA transcripts as template. An initial round of RT-PCR targeting the TCR CDR3 relied on the HTBI primer set. Each CDR3 protein is one row after TCRdb ran MiXCR on the multiplex PCR reads. The sample lists 550,000 to 700,000 distinct CDR3 sequences, just over 45% seen once, with around a fifth in the top ten. The sample was peripheral blood or thyroid tissue (not recorded which). These receptor sequences come from an adult woman with Graves' disease, either hyperthyroidism or ophthalmopathy (not recorded which).

The CDR3 loop is CASSEGAGYNEQFF. CDR3 sequence (DNA): TGTGCCAGCAGCGAAGGGGCTGGCTACAATGAGCAGTTCTTC. The genes are TRBV9 and TRBJ2-1, with D tentatively TRBD1 (5 bases). The CDR3 runs 14 residues. Germline V gene lookup returns CDR1 SGDLS and CDR2 YYNGEE. V was shortened by 3 bases and J by 3 bases, with 10 bases between the two germline ends.

This rearrangement joins TRBV7-3 to TRBJ2-1; D is perhaps TRBD2 (7 bases). CDR3 length: 18 residues. Germline V gene sequence: CDR1 SGHTA, CDR2 FQGTGA. V was trimmed by 4 bases and J by 3 bases, leaving 22 bases between them. The CDR3 is CASSSGQPGVAGYNEQFF. The CDR3 nucleotides are TGTGCCAGCAGCTCAGGACAGCCAGGGGTAGCGGGCTACAATGAGCAGTTCTTC.

This clonotype was recorded a few times. The J gene is TRBJ1-5, the V gene TRBV7-8, with D possibly TRBD1 on 6 matching bases. The V and J ends lost 1 base and 4 bases respectively, with 11 bases between them. Germline V gene data show CDR1 as SGHVS and CDR2 as FQNEAQ. The CDR3 has 15 residues. CDR3: CASSLVQGFNQPQHF. The CDR3 DNA reads TGTGCCAGCAGCTTAGTACAGGGTTTTAATCAGCCCCAGCATTTT.

This clonotype was seen only a few times. This chain uses TRBV25-1 with TRBJ2-5; perhaps D is TRBD1 or TRBD2 (5 bases each). The CDR3 sequence is 10 residues long. Trimming cost V 10 bases and J 6 bases, with 9 bases left between them. CDR1 is MGHDK and CDR2 is SYGVNS in the germline V gene. CDR3: CATKGQTQYF. For the CDR3, the DNA is TGTGCCACCAAGGGACAGACCCAGTACTTC.

This chain joins TRBV19 and TRBJ2-7; D assignment may be TRBD1 or TRBD2 (5 bases each). CDR1 and CDR2 from the germline V gene are LNHDA and SQIVND (reference sequence). With 6 bases removed from V and 0 bases from J, the gap between germline ends came to 15 bases. The CDR3 consists of 15 residues. The CDR3 protein is CASSSRPGASYEQYF. The CDR3 nucleotides are TGTGCCAGTAGCTCCCGACCCGGGGCCTCCTACGAGCAGTACTTC.

This clonotype turned up a few times. The chain employs TRBV12-3 or TRBV12-4 and TRBJ1-2; 8 bases are a match to TRBD1. The CDR3 contains 14 residues. V dropped 7 bases and J dropped 0; count of bases not matched to a gene: 4. DNA of the CDR3: TGTGCCAGCAAGAAGGACAGGGCTAACTATGGCTACACCTTC. Translating it yields CASKKDRANYGYTF.

In regard to this clonotype: A single base separates this from a much larger clone, so it may be a read error. V is TRBV5-1 and J is TRBJ2-2; the match to TRBD2 covers 13 bases. The germline V gene encodes CDR1 SGHRS and CDR2 YFSETQ. The CDR3 runs 16 residues. The CDR3 here is CASSPRTSGRDGGLFF. The CDR3 DNA sequence: TGCGCCAGCAGCCCAAGGACTAGCGGGAGAGACGGGGGGCTGTTTTTT.

This clonotype was seen only a few times. The CDR3 is CANPASGPQRNTGELFF. In DNA, the CDR3 is TGTGCCAACCCGGCTAGCGGTCCACAAAGGAACACCGGGGAGCTGTTTTTT. The chain links TRBV11-2 to TRBJ2-2, with 7 bases lining up with TRBD2. In germline, CDR1 is SGHAT, CDR2 FQNNGV. Losses at the gene ends were 10 bases for V and 1 base for J; bases not matched to a gene: 15. CDR3 length equals 17 residues.

This clonotype has at least ten counts. V and J are TRBV12-3 or TRBV12-4 and TRBJ2-5, with TRBD1 matching over 9 bases. The CDR3 has 12 residues. Trimming cost V 9 bases and J 5 bases; bases outside gene matches: 4. The CDR3 here is CASTGGGETQYF. The CDR3 nucleotides read TGTGCCAGTACAGGGGGCGGTGAGACCCAGTACTTC.